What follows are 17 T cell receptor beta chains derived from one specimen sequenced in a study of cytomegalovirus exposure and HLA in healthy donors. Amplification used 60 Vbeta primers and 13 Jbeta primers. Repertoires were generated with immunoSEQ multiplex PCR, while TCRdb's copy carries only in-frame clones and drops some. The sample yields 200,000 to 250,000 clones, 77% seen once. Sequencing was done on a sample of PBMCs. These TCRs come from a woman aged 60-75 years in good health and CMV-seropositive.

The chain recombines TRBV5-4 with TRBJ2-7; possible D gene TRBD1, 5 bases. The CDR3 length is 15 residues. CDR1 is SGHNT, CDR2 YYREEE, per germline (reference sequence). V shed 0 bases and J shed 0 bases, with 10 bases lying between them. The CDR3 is CASSLAGRVSYEQYF. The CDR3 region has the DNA TGTGCCAGCAGCTTGGCGGGCAGGGTCTCCTACGAGCAGTACTTC.

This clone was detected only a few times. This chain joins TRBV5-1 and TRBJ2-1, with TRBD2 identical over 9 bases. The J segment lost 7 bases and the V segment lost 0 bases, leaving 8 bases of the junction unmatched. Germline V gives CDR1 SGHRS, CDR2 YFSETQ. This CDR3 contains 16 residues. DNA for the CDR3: TGCGCCAGCAGCTTGGTAGCGGGAGAGGGGCAAAATGAGCAGTTCTTC. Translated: CASSLVAGEGQNEQFF.

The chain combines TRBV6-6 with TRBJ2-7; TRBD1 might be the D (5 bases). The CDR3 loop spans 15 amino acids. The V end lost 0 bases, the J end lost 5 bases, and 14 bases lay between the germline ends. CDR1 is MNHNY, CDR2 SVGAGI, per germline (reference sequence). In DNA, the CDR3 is TGTGCCAGCAGTTACTCGGGGCGGTCTCGGGACGAGCAGTACTTC. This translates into CASSYSGRSRDEQYF.

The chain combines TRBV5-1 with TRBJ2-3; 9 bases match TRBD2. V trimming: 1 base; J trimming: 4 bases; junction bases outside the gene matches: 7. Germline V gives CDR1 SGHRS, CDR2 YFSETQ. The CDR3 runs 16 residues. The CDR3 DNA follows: TGCGCCAGCAGCTTGCCGGTAGCGGGAGAGTCAGATACGCAGTATTTT. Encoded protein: CASSLPVAGESDTQYF.

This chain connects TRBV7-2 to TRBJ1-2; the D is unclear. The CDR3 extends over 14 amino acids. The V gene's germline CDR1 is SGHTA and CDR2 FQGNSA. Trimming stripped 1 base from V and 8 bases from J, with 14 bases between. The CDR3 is CASSLEQRVGGYTF. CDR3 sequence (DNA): TGTGCCAGCAGCTTAGAGCAGAGGGTGGGAGGCTACACCTTC.

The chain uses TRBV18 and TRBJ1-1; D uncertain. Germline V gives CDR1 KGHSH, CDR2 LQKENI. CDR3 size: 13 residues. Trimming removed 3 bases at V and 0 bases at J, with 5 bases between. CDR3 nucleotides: TGTGCCAGCTCACCGGCAGTGAACACTGAAGCTTTCTTT. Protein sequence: CASSPAVNTEAFF. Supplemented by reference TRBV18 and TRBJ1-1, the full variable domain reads NAGVMQNPRHLVRRRGQEARLRCSPMKGHSHVYWYRQLPEEGLKFMVYLQKENIIDESGMPKERFSAEFPKEGPSILRIQQVVRGDSAAYFCASSPAVNTEAFFGQGTRLTVV.

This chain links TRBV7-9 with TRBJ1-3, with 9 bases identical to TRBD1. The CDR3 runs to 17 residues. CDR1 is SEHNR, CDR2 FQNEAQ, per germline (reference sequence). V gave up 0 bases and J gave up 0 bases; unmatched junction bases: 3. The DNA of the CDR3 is TGTGCCAGCAGCTTAGCGCTGGGACAGGGCTCTGGAAACACCATATATTTT. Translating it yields CASSLALGQGSGNTIYF.

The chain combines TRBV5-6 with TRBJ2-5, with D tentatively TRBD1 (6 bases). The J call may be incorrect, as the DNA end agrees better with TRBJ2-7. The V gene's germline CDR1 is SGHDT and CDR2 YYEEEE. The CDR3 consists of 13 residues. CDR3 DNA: TGTGCCAGCAGCTACCAGGGGAGATACGAGCAGTACTTC. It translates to CASSYQGRYEQYF.

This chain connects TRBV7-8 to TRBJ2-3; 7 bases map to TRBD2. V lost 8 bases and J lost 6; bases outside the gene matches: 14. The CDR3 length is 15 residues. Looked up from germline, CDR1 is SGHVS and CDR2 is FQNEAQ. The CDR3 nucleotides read TGTGCCAGCCGAGGACGGGTACTAGCGAGCGATACGCAGTATTTT. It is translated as CASRGRVLASDTQYF.

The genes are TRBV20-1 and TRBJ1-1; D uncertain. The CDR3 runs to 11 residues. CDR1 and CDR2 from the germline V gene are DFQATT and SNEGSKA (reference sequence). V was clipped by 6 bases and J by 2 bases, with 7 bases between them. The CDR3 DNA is TGCAGTGCCTTAAAAAACACTGAAGCTTTCTTT. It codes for CSALKNTEAFF.

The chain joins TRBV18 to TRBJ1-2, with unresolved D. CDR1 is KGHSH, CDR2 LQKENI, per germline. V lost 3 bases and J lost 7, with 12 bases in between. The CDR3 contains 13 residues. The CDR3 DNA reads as TGTGCCAGCTCACCGGGGAGGGTGAGTGGCTACACCTTC. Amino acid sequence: CASSPGRVSGYTF. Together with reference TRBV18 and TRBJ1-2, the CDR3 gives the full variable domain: NAGVMQNPRHLVRRRGQEARLRCSPMKGHSHVYWYRQLPEEGLKFMVYLQKENIIDESGMPKERFSAEFPKEGPSILRIQQVVRGDSAAYFCASSPGRVSGYTFGSGTRLTVV.

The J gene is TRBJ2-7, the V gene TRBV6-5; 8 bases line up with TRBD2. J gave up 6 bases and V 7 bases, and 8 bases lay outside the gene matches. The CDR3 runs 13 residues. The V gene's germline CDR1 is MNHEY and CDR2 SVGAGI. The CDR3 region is CASTAGVGGEQYF. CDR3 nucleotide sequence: TGTGCCAGCACAGCGGGAGTAGGTGGCGAGCAGTACTTC.

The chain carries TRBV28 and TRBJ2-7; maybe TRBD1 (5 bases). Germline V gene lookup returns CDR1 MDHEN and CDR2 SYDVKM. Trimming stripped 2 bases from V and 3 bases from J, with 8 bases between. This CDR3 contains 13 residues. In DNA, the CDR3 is TGTGCCAGCAGTTTAGATCAGGGCTACGAGCAGTACTTC. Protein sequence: CASSLDQGYEQYF.

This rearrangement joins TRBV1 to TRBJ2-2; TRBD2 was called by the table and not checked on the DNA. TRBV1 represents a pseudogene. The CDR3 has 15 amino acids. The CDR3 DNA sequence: TGCACCAACGTCACTAGCGGGAGGGCCGCCGGGGAGCTGTTTTTT. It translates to CTNVTSGRAAGELFF.

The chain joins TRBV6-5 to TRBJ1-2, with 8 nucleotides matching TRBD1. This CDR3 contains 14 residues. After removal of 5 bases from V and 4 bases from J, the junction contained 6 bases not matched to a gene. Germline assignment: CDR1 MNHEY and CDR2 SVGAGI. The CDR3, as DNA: TGTGCCAGCAGTCTGACAGGGGCTGTCTATGGCTACACCTTC. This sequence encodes CASSLTGAVYGYTF.

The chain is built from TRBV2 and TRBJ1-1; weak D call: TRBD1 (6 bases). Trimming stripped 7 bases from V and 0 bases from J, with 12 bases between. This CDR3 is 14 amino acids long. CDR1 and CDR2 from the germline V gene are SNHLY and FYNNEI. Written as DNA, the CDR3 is TGTGCCAGCACCCAGACAGGCATGAACACTGAAGCTTTCTTT. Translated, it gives CASTQTGMNTEAFF.

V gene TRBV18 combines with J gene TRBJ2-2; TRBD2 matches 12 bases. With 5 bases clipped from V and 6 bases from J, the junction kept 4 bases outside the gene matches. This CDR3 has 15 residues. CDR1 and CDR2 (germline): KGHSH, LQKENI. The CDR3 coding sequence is TGTGCCAGCTCAGATGGGACTAGCGGGCCCGGGGAGCTGTTTTTT. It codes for CASSDGTSGPGELFF.